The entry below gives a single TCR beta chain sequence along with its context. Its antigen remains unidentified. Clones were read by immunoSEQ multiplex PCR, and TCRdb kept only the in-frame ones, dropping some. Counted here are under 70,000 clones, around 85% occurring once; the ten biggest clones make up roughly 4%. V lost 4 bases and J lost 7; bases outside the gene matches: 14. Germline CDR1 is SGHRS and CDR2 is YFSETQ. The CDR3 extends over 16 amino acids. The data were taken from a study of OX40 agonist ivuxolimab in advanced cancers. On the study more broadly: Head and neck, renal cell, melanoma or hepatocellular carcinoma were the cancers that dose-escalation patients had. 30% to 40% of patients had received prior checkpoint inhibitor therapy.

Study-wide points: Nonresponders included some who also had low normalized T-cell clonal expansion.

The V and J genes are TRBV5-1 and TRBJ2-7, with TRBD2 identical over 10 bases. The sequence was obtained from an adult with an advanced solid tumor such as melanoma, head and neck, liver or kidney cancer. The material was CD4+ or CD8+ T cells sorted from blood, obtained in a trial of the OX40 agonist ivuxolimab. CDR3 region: CASSPETSGPAGEQYF. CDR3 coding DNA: TGCGCCAGCAGCCCGGAGACTAGCGGGCCGGCGGGGGAGCAGTACTTC.